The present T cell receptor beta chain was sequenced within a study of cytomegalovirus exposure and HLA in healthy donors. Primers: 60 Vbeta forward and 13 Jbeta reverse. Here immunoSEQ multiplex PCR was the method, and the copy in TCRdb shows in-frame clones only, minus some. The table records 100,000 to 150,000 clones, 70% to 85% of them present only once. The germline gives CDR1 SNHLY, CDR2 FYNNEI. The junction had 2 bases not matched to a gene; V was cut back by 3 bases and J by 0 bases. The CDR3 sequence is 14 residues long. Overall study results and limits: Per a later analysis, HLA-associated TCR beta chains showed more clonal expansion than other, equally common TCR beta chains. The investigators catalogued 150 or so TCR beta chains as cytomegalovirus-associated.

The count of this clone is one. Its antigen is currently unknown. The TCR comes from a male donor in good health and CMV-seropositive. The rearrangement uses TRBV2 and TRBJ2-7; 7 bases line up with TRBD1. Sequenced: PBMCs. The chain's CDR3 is CASSEGQSSYEQYF. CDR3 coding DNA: TGTGCCAGCAGTGAGGGACAGAGCTCCTACGAGCAGTACTTC. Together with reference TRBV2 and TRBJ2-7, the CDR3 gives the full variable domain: EPEVTQTPSHQVTQMGQEVILRCVPISNHLYFYWYRQILGQKVEFLVSFYNNEISEKSEIFDDQFSVERPDGSNFTLKIRSTKLEDSAMYFCASSEGQSSYEQYFGPGTRLTVT.